Listed below are T cell receptor beta chains from one sample, sequenced in a study of graft-versus-host responses after intestinal transplantation. The table came from immunoSEQ multiplex PCR; TCRdb's copy has only in-frame clones and leaves some out. This sample has more than 9,000 clones, with roughly 92% found just once. This specimen was PBMCs, taken approximately 110 days after intestinal transplant. The receptor source for this set is a human patient who received an intestinal transplant, so some T cells may come from the graft donor. Both conserved end residues are part of each CDR3. D genes are given only for firm matches. Clone sizes are given selectively: once, few, many, or a class where the clone is expanded.

size: once; J: TRBJ2-2; V: TRBV6-1; D: TRBD2; CDR3: CASIGLAGGSGKLFF; DNA: TGTGCCAGCATTGGACTAGCGGGAGGGTCGGGGAAGCTGTTTTTT
size: NA; J: TRBJ2-2; V: TRBV27; D: NA; CDR3: CASRHYTGELFF; DNA: TGTGCCAGCAGACATTACACCGGGGAGCTGTTTTTT
size: NA; J: TRBJ2-1; V: TRBV10-2; D: NA; CDR3: CARSAQLYNEQFF; DNA: TGCGCCAGGTCAGCCCAGCTGTACAATGAGCAGTTCTTC
size: NA; J: TRBJ2-1; V: TRBV6-5; D: NA; CDR3: CASRSGLSSYNEQFF; DNA: TGTGCCAGCAGGTCGGGACTGAGCTCCTACAATGAGCAGTTCTTC
size: NA; J: TRBJ2-7; V: TRBV11-2; D: NA; CDR3: CASSLGQGTVYEQYF; DNA: TGTGCCAGCAGCTTAGGTCAGGGTACTGTGTACGAGCAGTACTTC
size: NA; J: TRBJ2-2; V: TRBV9; D: NA; CDR3: CASSYPREGDTGELFF; DNA: TGTGCCAGCAGCTATCCCAGGGAGGGGGACACCGGGGAGCTGTTTTTT
size: NA; J: TRBJ1-1; V: TRBV5-1; D: NA; CDR3: CASSLEQGNTEAFF; DNA: TGCGCCAGCAGCTTGGAACAGGGGAACACTGAAGCTTTCTTT
size: NA; J: TRBJ2-2; V: TRBV9; D: NA; CDR3: CASSVGANTGELFF; DNA: TGTGCCAGCAGCGTAGGGGCGAACACCGGGGAGCTGTTTTTT
size: few; J: TRBJ1-1; V: TRBV7-2; D: NA; CDR3: CASSIGGGNTEAFF; DNA: TGTGCCAGCAGCATAGGGGGGGGGAACACTGAAGCTTTCTTT
size: NA; J: TRBJ2-7; V: TRBV5-6; D: TRBD2; CDR3: CASQPTAGAYEQYF; DNA: TGTGCCAGCCAACCGACAGCGGGGGCCTACGAGCAGTACTTC
size: NA; J: TRBJ1-1; V: TRBV29-1; D: NA; CDR3: CSVARGMNTEAFF; DNA: TGCAGCGTGGCCAGGGGAATGAACACTGAAGCTTTCTTT
size: NA; J: TRBJ2-3; V: TRBV7-9; D: TRBD2; CDR3: CASSNSGRISTDTQYF; DNA: TGTGCCAGCAGCAACAGCGGGAGGATTAGCACAGATACGCAGTATTTT
size: NA; J: TRBJ1-5; V: TRBV7-9; D: NA; CDR3: CASSSTGVSNQPQHF; DNA: TGTGCCAGCAGCTCGACAGGTGTTAGCAATCAGCCCCAGCATTTT
size: NA; J: TRBJ1-5; V: TRBV27; D: NA; CDR3: CASSLTPHSNQPQHF; DNA: TGTGCCAGCAGTCTCACTCCCCATAGCAATCAGCCCCAGCATTTT
size: NA; J: TRBJ1-2; V: TRBV6-1; D: NA; CDR3: CASTGYLGYGYTF; DNA: TGTGCCAGCACAGGGTATCTGGGCTATGGCTACACCTTC
size: NA; J: TRBJ2-5; V: TRBV7-9; D: NA; CDR3: CASSSGTKGETQYF; DNA: TGTGCCAGCAGCTCCGGGACCAAAGGAGAGACCCAGTACTTC
size: NA; J: TRBJ1-1; V: TRBV27; D: NA; CDR3: CASRRDSVTEAFF; DNA: TGTGCCAGCAGAAGGGATTCGGTTACTGAAGCTTTCTTT
size: NA; J: TRBJ1-4; V: TRBV28; D: NA; CDR3: CASSLPPLEKLFF; DNA: TGTGCCAGCAGTTTACCACCGCTCGAAAAACTGTTTTTT
size: NA; J: TRBJ2-5; V: TRBV11-3; D: TRBD2; CDR3: CASSLGGTSGQETQYF; DNA: TGTGCCAGCAGCTTAGGGGGGACTAGCGGCCAAGAGACCCAGTACTTC
size: NA; J: TRBJ2-4; V: TRBV5-6; D: NA; CDR3: CASSLRIPSAGLVKNIQYF; DNA: TGTGCCAGCAGCTTGAGAATCCCCTCGGCAGGGCTGGTCAAAAACATTCAGTACTTC
size: NA; J: TRBJ2-7; V: TRBV6-5; D: TRBD1; CDR3: CASSQTGSYEQYF; DNA: TGTGCCAGCAGCCAGACAGGGTCCTACGAGCAGTACTTC
size: NA; J: TRBJ1-1; V: TRBV19; D: TRBD1; CDR3: CASSRQGAGLEAFF; DNA: TGTGCCAGTAGTCGACAGGGGGCGGGGTTGGAAGCTTTCTTT
size: NA; J: TRBJ2-2; V: TRBV4-1; D: NA; CDR3: CASSQGGFGYTGELFF; DNA: TGCGCCAGCAGCCAAGGTGGTTTCGGGTACACCGGGGAGCTGTTTTTT
size: NA; J: TRBJ2-3; V: TRBV30; D: NA; CDR3: CAWSVTDTQYF; DNA: TGTGCCTGGAGTGTGACAGATACGCAGTATTTT
size: NA; J: TRBJ2-1; V: TRBV11-1; D: TRBD2; CDR3: CASSLGTSGENEQFF; DNA: TGTGCCAGCAGCCTTGGGACTAGCGGGGAAAATGAGCAGTTCTTC
size: NA; J: TRBJ2-7; V: TRBV10-3; D: NA; CDR3: CAISESSEQYF; DNA: TGTGCCATCAGTGAGTCCTCCGAGCAGTACTTC
size: NA; J: TRBJ2-1; V: TRBV5-4; D: NA; CDR3: CASSLGPGEQFF; DNA: TGTGCCAGCAGCTTGGGACCTGGGGAGCAGTTCTTC
size: NA; J: TRBJ2-7; V: TRBV21-1; D: NA; CDR3: CASSKDPPTYEQYF; DNA: TGTGCCAGCAGCAAAGACCCTCCCACCTACGAGCAGTACTTC
size: NA; J: TRBJ2-2; V: TRBV5-4; D: TRBD1; CDR3: CASSSGTAQNTGELFF; DNA: TGTGCCAGCAGCTCCGGGACAGCCCAGAACACCGGGGAGCTGTTTTTT